These 7 T cell receptor beta chains share one sample of origin, sequenced in a study of beta chain features in type 1 diabetes. Expressed TCRB transcripts were sequenced because the isolated RNA had all been reverse transcribed beforehand. This table comes from immunoSEQ multiplex PCR, and its TCRdb copy is limited to in-frame clones, with some not included. This table has some 44,000 clones, 50% appearing once. Specimen: stem cell memory CD4+ T cells from blood. The receptors derive from a woman in her 30s in good health.

The gene calls are TRBV28 and TRBJ2-7; TRBD1 is a possible D gene (6 bases). This CDR3 is built from 12 residues. From germline, CDR1 is MDHEN and CDR2 SYDVKM. Trimming took off 6 bases at V and 5 bases at J, with 11 bases between the two ends. CDR3 DNA: TGTGCCAGCAGAACCTCAGGGGACGAGCAGTACTTC. Protein: CASRTSGDEQYF.

The rearrangement links TRBV15 to TRBJ1-4, with TRBD1 as a possible D gene (6 bases). This CDR3 has 18 residues. Trimming took 1 base from V and 0 from J, leaving 15 bases between them. Germline V gives CDR1 LNHNV, CDR2 YYDKDF (reference sequence). CDR3 coding DNA: TGTGCCACCAGCAGAGTAACAGGGAAACTAGCAACTAATGAAAAACTGTTTTTT. Amino acids: CATSRVTGKLATNEKLFF. The variable domain in full, completed from reference TRBV15 and TRBJ1-4, reads DAMVIQNPRYQVTQFGKPVTLSCSQTLNHNVMYWYQQKSSQAPKLLFHYYDKDFNNEADTPDNFQSRRPNTSFCFLDIRSPGLGDTAMYLCATSRVTGKLATNEKLFFGSGTQLSVL.

This clone was found a few times. The V and J genes are TRBV28 and TRBJ1-2; D uncertain. CDR3 length: 13 residues. The germline CDR1 and CDR2 sequences are MDHEN and SYDVKM. Trimming took 7 bases from V and 1 from J, leaving 10 bases between them. CDR3: CASTPTVNYGYTF. CDR3 DNA sequence: TGTGCCAGCACCCCAACGGTTAACTATGGCTACACCTTC.

This clone appeared a few times. The CDR3 spells CASSPHYEQYF. CDR3 sequence (DNA): TGTGCCAGCAGTCCACACTACGAGCAGTACTTC. This rearrangement joins TRBV2 to TRBJ2-7, with D hard to call. V gave up 5 bases and J gave up 3 bases, with 5 bases separating them. The CDR3 spans 11 residues. Germline assignment: CDR1 SNHLY and CDR2 FYNNEI.

V usage is TRBV7-2 and J usage is TRBJ2-2; maybe TRBD2 (5 bases). This CDR3 is 15 amino acids long. Per germline, CDR1 SGHTA and CDR2 FQGNSA. Trimming stripped 10 bases from V and 1 base from J, with 16 bases between. The CDR3 here is CATNPRGVNTGELFF. In DNA, the CDR3 is TGTGCCACCAACCCCCGGGGAGTGAACACCGGGGAGCTGTTTTTT.

The gene calls are TRBV6-5 and TRBJ2-5; the match to TRBD2 covers 10 bases. The DNA end lines up better with TRBJ2-7; the J call may be wrong. The CDR3 loop spans 15 amino acids. Germline lookup yields CDR1 MNHEY and CDR2 SVGAGI. The CDR3 nucleotides read TGTGCCAGCACCAGTTCGACTAGCGGGTCCTACGAGCAGTACTTC. It specifies CASTSSTSGSYEQYF.

Only a few counts were recorded for this clone. The V call is TRBV5-6, the J call TRBJ2-5; possible D gene TRBD1, 6 bases. The V gene's germline CDR1 is SGHDT and CDR2 YYEEEE. CDR3 length equals 13 residues. V was clipped by 1 base and J by 4 bases, with 8 bases between them. The DNA for the CDR3 is TGTGCCAGCAGCTTGACAGGGACAGAGACCCAGTACTTC. It yields the protein CASSLTGTETQYF.